This entry lists 16 T cell receptor beta chains sequenced from one sample in a study of blood T cell repertoires in COVID-19. Sequencing used immunoSEQ multiplex PCR; TCRdb keeps in-frame clones, though not all of them. The repertoire holds more than 50,000 clones, with around 86% as singletons. The material sequenced was peripheral blood. These receptors were taken from a woman aged 60-70 years with acute or convalescent COVID-19.

The chain recombines TRBV3-1 (or the pseudogene TRBV3-2) with TRBJ2-2; maybe TRBD2 (6 bases). Trimming took 0 bases from V and 5 from J, leaving 7 bases between them. This CDR3 contains 14 residues. From germline, CDR1 is LGHDT and CDR2 YNNKEL (reference sequence). The CDR3 nucleotides are TGTGCCAGCAGCCAAGATGGGAGGACCGGGGAGCTGTTTTTT. Translating it yields CASSQDGRTGELFF.

The rearrangement links TRBV6-1 to TRBJ1-2; D is undetermined. This CDR3 has 15 residues. CDR1 MNHNS and CDR2 SASEGT come from the germline V gene. The germline V and J ends were trimmed by 1 base and 4 bases, with 13 bases remaining between them. CDR3 nucleotides: TGTGCCAGCAGTGAAGGAGCCATCCTATCCTATGGCTACACCTTC. It is translated as CASSEGAILSYGYTF.

The chain employs TRBV27 and TRBJ2-1; 9 bases fit TRBD1. Germline loops: CDR1 MNHEY, CDR2 SMNVEV (reference sequence). Trimming removed 7 bases from V and 0 bases from J; junction bases left unmatched: 7. The CDR3 has 16 residues. The CDR3 DNA reads TGTGCCAGCACCTGGGACAGGGAGAGCTCCTACAATGAGCAGTTCTTC. The encoded protein is CASTWDRESSYNEQFF.

This chain's CDR3 is CASRSGLAVGGGTDTQYF. For the CDR3, the DNA is TGTGCCAGCAGGTCGGGACTAGCGGTGGGCGGGGGCACAGATACGCAGTATTTT. The chain is built from TRBV2 and TRBJ2-3, with 11 bases fitting TRBD2. CDR1 and CDR2 from the germline V gene are SNHLY and FYNNEI. This CDR3 contains 18 residues. V shed 6 bases and J 1 base; nucleotides not matched to a gene: 12.

The chain is built from TRBV7-9 and TRBJ1-6; 7 bases match TRBD1. V trimming: 1 base; J trimming: 5 bases; junction bases outside the gene matches: 8. The length of the CDR3 is 17 residues. The V gene's germline CDR1 is SEHNR and CDR2 FQNEAQ (reference sequence). CDR3 amino acids: CASSLVSGRGNNSPLHF. CDR3 in DNA: TGTGCCAGCAGCTTAGTATCGGGCAGGGGGAATAATTCACCCCTCCACTTT.

J is TRBJ2-2 and V is TRBV5-8; D gene uncertain. The V and J ends lost 0 bases and 3 bases respectively, with 12 bases between them. Germline lookup yields CDR1 SGHTS and CDR2 YDEGEE. The CDR3 is 16 residues long. CDR3 bases: TGTGCCAGCAGCTTGGATGCAGGCCACTACACCGGGGAGCTGTTTTTT. It codes for CASSLDAGHYTGELFF. Using reference TRBV5-8 and TRBJ2-2 for the parts outside the CDR3, the full variable domain is EAGVTQSPTHLIKTRGQQATLRCSPISGHTSVYWYQQALGLGLQFLLWYDEGEERNRGNFPPRFSGRQFPNYSSELNVNALELEDSALYLCASSLDAGHYTGELFFGEGSRLTVL.

This chain uses TRBV5-1 with TRBJ1-2; the D gene is possibly TRBD1 (6 bases). V was pared by 1 base and J by 8 bases, with 24 bases between. This CDR3 has 17 residues. Germline V gene lookup returns CDR1 SGHRS and CDR2 YFSETQ. In DNA, the CDR3 is TGCGCCAGCAGCTTGTGGGGACAACAGGGAGATGGTCGCGGCTACACCTTC. As protein: CASSLWGQQGDGRGYTF.

The chain employs TRBV6-1 and TRBJ2-3, with 10 bases aligning to TRBD2. Per germline, CDR1 MNHNS and CDR2 SASEGT. The CDR3 totals 16 residues. The trim removed 2 bases at V and 0 bases at J, leaving 2 bases unmatched. The CDR3 loop is CASSELAGASTDTQYF. The CDR3 DNA sequence: TGTGCCAGCAGTGAACTAGCGGGAGCTAGCACAGATACGCAGTATTTT.

V is TRBV5-5 and J is TRBJ1-5; D might be TRBD1 (5 bases). Deletions cut 0 bases from V and 2 bases from J, with 9 bases between. The germline V gene has CDR1 SGHKS and CDR2 YYEKEE (reference sequence). CDR3 length: 15 amino acids. In DNA, the CDR3 is TGTGCCAGCAGCTTGGTAGGGGCCGGCAATCAGCCCCAGCATTTT. As protein: CASSLVGAGNQPQHF.

The V and J genes are TRBV7-3 and TRBJ2-3; the D gene is possibly TRBD1 (5 bases). CDR1 SGHTA and CDR2 FQGTGA come from the germline V gene. V was cut by 2 bases and J by 0 bases, with 9 bases left in between. This CDR3 region has 15 residues. CDR3 DNA sequence: TGTGCCAGCAGCTTACTGGCAGGGAGCACAGATACGCAGTATTTT. Its protein product is CASSLLAGSTDTQYF.

V gene TRBV27 combines with J gene TRBJ2-3, with TRBD2 as a possible D gene (5 bases). The CDR3 extends over 14 amino acids. Between the trimmed V and J ends, which lost 7 bases and 0 bases, there was a span of 11 bases. Germline CDR1 reads MNHEY; CDR2 reads SMNVEV (reference sequence). The CDR3 loop is CASTIRTSTDTQYF. CDR3 sequence (DNA): TGTGCCAGCACCATTCGGACTAGCACAGATACGCAGTATTTT.

DNA for the CDR3: TGTGCCAGCAGCACGACAGGGGGCGGATTCTCTGGGGCCAACGTCCTGACTTTC. Translation: CASSTTGGGFSGANVLTF. J is TRBJ2-6 and V is TRBV13; TRBD1 aligns across 10 bases. Germline CDR1 PRHDT, CDR2 FYEKMQ (reference sequence). The V gene end was trimmed by 5 bases and the J gene end by 0 bases; junction bases not matched to a gene: 7. The CDR3 length is 18 residues.

J is TRBJ1-1 and V is TRBV10-3; perhaps TRBD1 as D (5 bases). The V gene lost 8 bases and the J gene lost 3 bases, with 13 bases spanning the gap. The germline V gene encodes CDR1 ENHRY and CDR2 SYGVKD. This CDR3 is 13 amino acids long. CDR3 DNA sequence: TGTGCCATCTCGGCAGGGATAGACACTGAAGCTTTCTTT. Its protein product is CAISAGIDTEAFF.

CDR3 residues: CASSLDYTTTDTQYF. CDR3 nucleotides: TGTGCCAGCAGTTTGGACTACACAACCACAGATACGCAGTATTTT. The rearrangement uses TRBV28 and TRBJ2-3; weak D call: TRBD2 (6 bases). V lost 3 bases to trimming and J lost 2 bases, with 12 bases between them. Germline V gene lookup returns CDR1 MDHEN and CDR2 SYDVKM. The length of the CDR3 is 15 residues.

Comments on this clone: The germline gene is not matched at one end of the junction; a read error may be the cause. This chain links TRBV3-1 (or the pseudogene TRBV3-2) with TRBJ1-6; 7 bases align to TRBD1. This CDR3 spans 14 amino acids. Germline V lookup: CDR1 LGHDT, CDR2 YNNKEL (reference sequence). The CDR3 sequence: CASTQGTENSPLHF. For the CDR3, the DNA is TGTGCCAGCACCCAAGGGACAGAGAATTCACCCCTCCACTTT.

The V call is TRBV19, the J call TRBJ1-6, with TRBD1 matching over 9 bases. CDR1 is LNHDA and CDR2 is SQIVND in the germline V gene (reference sequence). Trimming at V came to 6 bases and at J to 7 bases, leaving 7 bases not matched to a gene. This CDR3 contains 15 residues. CDR3 in DNA: TGTGCCAGTAGGACTGCGACAGGGGGGAATTCACCCCTCCACTTT. It translates to CASRTATGGNSPLHF.